Following are 31 T cell receptor beta chains from one sample sequenced in a study of T cell changes during pregnancy in multiple sclerosis. The protocol was immunoSEQ multiplex PCR, while the TCRdb copy is restricted to in-frame clones and leaves out a portion. In the table there are fewer than 85,000 clones, 94% of which are singletons. Sequenced material: peripheral blood, taken in the third trimester of pregnancy. The source is a female donor with multiple sclerosis, enrolled in a pregnancy study.

CDR3 bases: TGTGCCAGCAGCAAAAGGCCGGGACAGGGGCACTCCTACGAGCAGTACTTC. This gives the protein CASSKRPGQGHSYEQYF. This chain connects TRBV21-1 to TRBJ2-7; the D call of TRBD1 is as the table states it, not checked on the DNA. TRBV21-1 is shown as a pseudogene. There are 17 residues in the CDR3.

V usage is TRBV7-6 and J usage is TRBJ2-7; weak D call: TRBD2 (6 bases). Germline V gene sequence: CDR1 SGHVS, CDR2 FNYEAQ. The CDR3 is made up of 13 amino acids. V was clipped by 6 bases and J by 3 bases, with 12 bases between them. CDR3 region: CASRPDGGYEQYF. The CDR3 nucleotides are TGTGCCAGCAGGCCCGACGGGGGCTACGAGCAGTACTTC.

This chain connects TRBV11-3 to TRBJ2-3, with D possibly TRBD2 on 7 matching bases. Trimming removed 4 bases from V and 2 bases from J, with 13 bases in between. In germline, CDR1 is SGHNT, CDR2 YENEEA. This CDR3 has 15 amino acids. The DNA for the CDR3 is TGTGCCAGCAGCTCTCGGGGGGCCGACACAGATACGCAGTATTTT. It is translated as CASSSRGADTDTQYF.

The V gene is TRBV10-2, the J gene TRBJ2-7; TRBD2 is a possible D gene (6 bases). Trimming cost V 8 bases and J 2 bases, with 16 bases left between them. CDR1 WSHSY and CDR2 SAAADI come from the germline V gene. The CDR3 covers 14 residues. In DNA form, the CDR3 reads TGCGCCAGCGAATCGGGGGAGAAGACCTACGAGCAGTACTTC. This translates into CASESGEKTYEQYF.

The chain employs TRBV27 and TRBJ1-1; TRBD1 aligns across 7 bases. Germline values: CDR1 MNHEY, CDR2 SMNVEV (reference sequence). J was trimmed by 5 bases and V by 5 bases; bases with no gene match: 8. The CDR3 runs 14 residues. The CDR3 bases are TGTGCCAGCAGTATAGGGGGCGCGTATACTGAAGCTTTCTTT. Its translation: CASSIGGAYTEAFF.

This chain joins TRBV2 and TRBJ2-2, with D perhaps matching TRBD1 (5 bases). V gave up 6 bases and J gave up 2 bases, with 13 bases separating them. There are 15 residues in the CDR3. Germline V gene data show CDR1 as SNHLY and CDR2 as FYNNEI. CDR3 amino acids: CASSPGSFNTGELFF. The CDR3 DNA reads TGTGCCAGCAGCCCAGGGTCGTTCAACACCGGGGAGCTGTTTTTT.

V and J are TRBV4-1 and TRBJ2-1; D is perhaps TRBD2 (6 bases). Trimming shortened V by 4 bases and J by 8 bases, and 12 bases separated the two germline ends. Germline assignment: CDR1 MGHRA and CDR2 YSYEKL. This CDR3 comprises 13 residues. CDR3 amino acids: CASSPQRAYEQFF. The CDR3 DNA is TGCGCCAGCAGCCCGCAGCGGGCATATGAGCAGTTCTTC.

The gene calls are TRBV10-3 and TRBJ1-5, with 9 positions matching TRBD1. The ends lost 10 bases at V and 7 bases at J; junction bases unmatched: 8. The CDR3 has 13 residues. Germline assignment: CDR1 ENHRY and CDR2 SYGVKD. The CDR3 DNA follows: TGTGCCAGCTCTGGGGACAGGGAACAGCCCCAGCATTTT. Amino acid sequence: CASSGDREQPQHF.

This chain links TRBV11-2 with TRBJ2-3; TRBD2 aligns across 7 bases. V dropped 3 bases and J dropped 8; count of bases not matched to a gene: 2. In germline, CDR1 is SGHAT, CDR2 FQNNGV. The CDR3 is 12 amino acids. The CDR3 region has the DNA TGTGCCAGCAGCTTCCCGGGGGGTACGCAGTATTTT. Its translation: CASSFPGGTQYF. The complete variable domain, with remaining parts taken from reference TRBV11-2 and TRBJ2-3, reads EAGVAQSPRYKIIEKRQSVAFWCNPISGHATLYWYQQILGQGPKLLIQFQNNGVVDDSQLPKDRFSAERLKGVDSTLKIQPAKLEDSAVYLCASSFPGGTQYFGPGTRLTVL.

The gene calls are TRBV28 and TRBJ1-6; 12 bases align to TRBD1. The CDR3 is 16 amino acids. V trimming: 6 bases; J trimming: 7 bases; junction bases outside the gene matches: 7. The germline V gene encodes CDR1 MDHEN and CDR2 SYDVKM. The CDR3 nucleotides are TGTGCCAGCAGGAGGGACAGGGGGCCTGCAAATTCACCCCTCCACTTT. Its protein product is CASRRDRGPANSPLHF.

As regards this clone: The identical CDR3 is also encoded by other nucleotide sequences in the sample. This chain connects TRBV9 to TRBJ2-1, with D tentatively TRBD2 (7 bases). Between the trimmed V and J ends, which lost 0 bases and 2 bases, there was a span of 12 bases. In germline, CDR1 is SGDLS, CDR2 YYNGEE. The CDR3 loop spans 16 amino acids. CDR3 amino acids: CASSVVSGGPYNEQFF. The CDR3 DNA reads TGTGCCAGCAGCGTAGTTTCGGGGGGCCCCTACAATGAGCAGTTCTTC.

The V call is TRBV7-2, the J call TRBJ1-2, with 7 nucleotides matching TRBD1. This CDR3 has 16 residues. CDR1 is SGHTA, CDR2 FQGNSA, per germline. V lost 5 bases, J lost 4 bases, and 13 bases stayed unmatched. DNA for the CDR3: TGTGCCAGCAGCGCAACCCCGGACAGGATCCTCTATGGCTACACCTTC. This translates into CASSATPDRILYGYTF.

V usage is TRBV7-3 and J usage is TRBJ1-1; D may be TRBD1 (5 bases). This CDR3 is built from 15 residues. Trimming removed 7 bases from V and 0 bases from J, with 15 bases in between. Germline-derived CDR1 and CDR2 are SGHTA and FQGTGA. CDR3 sequence reads: CASTKSPGLNTEAFF. As DNA, the CDR3 is TGTGCCAGCACCAAAAGCCCAGGGCTGAACACTGAAGCTTTCTTT.

The chain recombines TRBV9 with TRBJ1-2, with a tentative D call TRBD1 (6 bases). Germline V gives CDR1 SGDLS, CDR2 YYNGEE. CDR3 length equals 15 residues. Trimming cost V 1 base and J 2 bases, with 12 bases left between them. The CDR3 protein is CASSVQGRGNYGYTF. CDR3 bases: TGTGCCAGCAGCGTACAGGGGAGAGGGAACTATGGCTACACCTTC.

The gene calls are TRBV6-1 and TRBJ2-5; the D gene is possibly TRBD2 (6 bases). CDR1 and CDR2 from the germline V gene are MNHNS and SASEGT. The CDR3 is 16 amino acids. Trimming cost V 3 bases and J 5 bases, with 19 bases left between them. The CDR3 sequence is CASSDVSGVYRETQYF. The CDR3 coding sequence is TGTGCCAGCAGTGACGTGTCGGGGGTTTACCGGGAGACCCAGTACTTC.

The V gene is TRBV19, the J gene TRBJ1-5; D unresolved. Germline CDR1 is LNHDA and CDR2 is SQIVND (reference sequence). V lost 2 bases to trimming and J lost 4 bases, with 12 bases between them. CDR3 length: 15 residues. The CDR3 DNA reads TGTGCCAGTAGTATATCCGGCACCGGGAATCAGCCCCAGCATTTT. Encoded protein: CASSISGTGNQPQHF.

The rearrangement links TRBV6-1 to TRBJ1-2; perhaps TRBD1 as D (6 bases). V was clipped by 11 bases and J by 3 bases, with 22 bases between them. This CDR3 comprises 15 residues. Germline CDR1 is MNHNS and CDR2 is SASEGT. CDR3 bases: TGTGCCGCTACAGGGTCGGCCGTTGACGACTATGGCTACACCTTC. Its protein product is CAATGSAVDDYGYTF.

The V call is TRBV7-6, the J call TRBJ2-7; 8 bases line up with TRBD2. Germline values: CDR1 SGHVS, CDR2 FNYEAQ. The J segment lost 2 bases and the V segment lost 5 bases, leaving 5 bases of the junction unmatched. CDR3 length: 14 amino acids. CDR3 nucleotide sequence: TGTGCCAGCAGCCCTGCGGGGGGACCCTACGAGCAGTACTTC. It translates to CASSPAGGPYEQYF.

The J gene is TRBJ2-1, the V gene TRBV29-1, with 7 nucleotides matching TRBD2. There are 15 residues in the CDR3. Trimming at V came to 7 bases and at J to 5 bases, leaving 14 bases not matched to a gene. Per germline, CDR1 SQVTM and CDR2 ANQGSEA. DNA of the CDR3: TGCAGCGCCCCCTCACAACTAGCGACCAACAATGAGCAGTTCTTC. It yields the protein CSAPSQLATNNEQFF.

The V and J genes are TRBV4-1 and TRBJ1-5; the match to TRBD1 covers 7 bases. Germline-derived CDR1 and CDR2 are MGHRA and YSYEKL. The CDR3 is made up of 14 amino acids. J was trimmed by 8 bases and V by 4 bases; bases with no gene match: 8. The CDR3 nucleotides are TGCGCCAGCAGCCCCCAGGGGGACGTTAAGCCCCAGCATTTT. It specifies CASSPQGDVKPQHF.

The chain combines TRBV27 with TRBJ2-2; tentatively, D is TRBD2 (5 bases). V was cut by 3 bases and J by 4 bases, with 12 bases left in between. CDR3 length equals 15 residues. CDR1 and CDR2 (germline): MNHEY, SMNVEV (reference sequence). The CDR3 DNA is TGTGCCAGCAGTTTGAGCGGACCCGGCACCGGGGAGCTGTTTTTT. Translation gives CASSLSGPGTGELFF.

As DNA, the CDR3 is TGTGCCAGCAGCTCCGGGGTTCTGGGCGCGAACACCGGGGAGCTGTTTTTT. Translation: CASSSGVLGANTGELFF. V gene TRBV5-4 combines with J gene TRBJ2-2; D might be TRBD2 (5 bases). This CDR3 spans 17 amino acids. V lost 3 bases to trimming and J lost 0 bases, with 15 bases between them. Per the germline V gene, CDR1 is SGHNT and CDR2 is YYREEE (reference sequence).

The chain is built from TRBV2 and TRBJ1-6; 7 bases fit TRBD1. The germline gives CDR1 SNHLY, CDR2 FYNNEI. The CDR3 loop spans 13 amino acids. With 5 bases clipped from V and 10 bases from J, the junction kept 5 bases outside the gene matches. CDR3 protein: CASSTGESSPLHF. The CDR3 nucleotides read TGTGCCAGCAGTACAGGGGAGTCCTCACCCCTCCACTTT.

This chain joins TRBV27 and TRBJ2-3, with 7 positions matching TRBD1. Germline trimming cut 2 bases from V and 1 base from J; bases unmatched to any gene: 6. CDR3 size: 16 residues. The germline V gene has CDR1 MNHEY and CDR2 SMNVEV (reference sequence). In nucleotides, the CDR3 is TGTGCCAGCAGTTTAGGGGTGACAGGGCGCACAGATACGCAGTATTTT. Residues: CASSLGVTGRTDTQYF.

V usage is TRBV10-3 and J usage is TRBJ2-3; 8 bases are a match to TRBD1. The trim removed 0 bases at V and 2 bases at J, leaving 7 bases unmatched. Germline V gene data show CDR1 as ENHRY and CDR2 as SYGVKD. The CDR3 runs to 17 residues. CDR3 amino acids: CAISESWGTGATDTQYF. The CDR3 nucleotides read TGTGCCATCAGTGAGTCTTGGGGGACAGGAGCCACAGATACGCAGTATTTT.

V usage is TRBV2 and J usage is TRBJ2-5; TRBD2 agrees at 9 bases. Germline V gene lookup returns CDR1 SNHLY and CDR2 FYNNEI. The CDR3 is made up of 15 amino acids. Losses at the gene ends were 5 bases for V and 4 bases for J; bases not matched to a gene: 8. This CDR3 reads CASSHPGLAAETQYF. The DNA for the CDR3 is TGTGCCAGCAGTCACCCGGGACTAGCAGCAGAGACCCAGTACTTC.

The V and J genes are TRBV19 and TRBJ2-3; 7 bases align to TRBD2. The V segment lost 4 bases and the J segment 4 bases; nucleotides outside the gene matches: 5. The CDR3 spans 14 residues. CDR1 is LNHDA, CDR2 SQIVND, per germline (reference sequence). The CDR3 DNA reads TGTGCCAGTAGTAGCCGGACTAGTTCAGATACGCAGTATTTT. This codes for CASSSRTSSDTQYF.

The CDR3 bases are TGTGCCAGCTCACCTAGGACAGGGGAGAACACTGAAGCTTTCTTT. Translation: CASSPRTGENTEAFF. The chain joins TRBV18 to TRBJ1-1, with 9 bases fitting TRBD1. The germline CDR1 and CDR2 sequences are KGHSH and LQKENI. The CDR3 loop spans 15 amino acids. Losses at the gene ends were 3 bases for V and 1 base for J; bases not matched to a gene: 3.

This CDR3 reads CASSREITGELFF. The CDR3 DNA reads as TGTGCCAGCAGCCGGGAGATTACCGGGGAGCTGTTTTTT. V gene TRBV27 combines with J gene TRBJ2-2; the D gene is possibly TRBD2 (6 bases). There are 13 residues in the CDR3. The ends were cut back, 6 bases at V and 5 bases at J, with 10 bases in the middle. CDR1 and CDR2 (germline): MNHEY, SMNVEV (reference sequence).

The chain's CDR3 is CAAGQGSNQPQHF. CDR3 DNA sequence: TGTGCCGCGGGGCAGGGTAGCAATCAGCCCCAGCATTTT. The chain combines TRBV10-3 with TRBJ1-5; a weak D match, TRBD1 (5 bases). Trimming took 11 bases from V and 0 from J, leaving 11 bases between them. Germline loops: CDR1 ENHRY, CDR2 SYGVKD. The CDR3 totals 13 residues.

The chain has TRBV11-2 and TRBJ2-5, with 8 bases lining up with TRBD2. Germline V gives CDR1 SGHAT, CDR2 FQNNGV. The CDR3 totals 17 residues. The V segment lost 1 base and the J segment 5 bases; nucleotides outside the gene matches: 12. The CDR3 loop is CASSLGLESGGWETQYF. The CDR3 nucleotides read TGTGCCAGCAGCTTAGGCCTAGAGAGCGGGGGATGGGAGACCCAGTACTTC.